This record concerns one T cell receptor (beta chain) sequence. The antigen is undetermined. cDNA libraries for TCR beta contained unique molecular identifiers. TCRdb called the PCR reads again in MiXCR, with one record for every CDR3 protein. The sample carries more than 450,000 distinct CDR3 sequences, roughly two fifths recorded once. Germline V gene sequence: CDR1 DFQATT, CDR2 SNEGSKA (reference sequence). The V gene lost 4 bases and the J gene lost 3 bases, with 17 bases spanning the gap. The CDR3 runs 15 residues. These data come from a study of post-analysis software for immune sequencing data. Study observations and caveats: Patients showed TRBV5-6, TRBV5-1 and TRBV20-1 among four to six TRBV segments more frequent than in controls.

The sample was blood. V and J are TRBV20-1 and TRBJ2-3; D possibly corresponds to TRBD2 (5 bases). This sequence originates from a girl between 10 and 17 years old with multiple sclerosis. CDR3 loop: CSAKELRADTDTQYF. The CDR3 DNA sequence: TGCAGTGCTAAGGAGTTGCGGGCCGATACAGATACGCAGTATTTT.